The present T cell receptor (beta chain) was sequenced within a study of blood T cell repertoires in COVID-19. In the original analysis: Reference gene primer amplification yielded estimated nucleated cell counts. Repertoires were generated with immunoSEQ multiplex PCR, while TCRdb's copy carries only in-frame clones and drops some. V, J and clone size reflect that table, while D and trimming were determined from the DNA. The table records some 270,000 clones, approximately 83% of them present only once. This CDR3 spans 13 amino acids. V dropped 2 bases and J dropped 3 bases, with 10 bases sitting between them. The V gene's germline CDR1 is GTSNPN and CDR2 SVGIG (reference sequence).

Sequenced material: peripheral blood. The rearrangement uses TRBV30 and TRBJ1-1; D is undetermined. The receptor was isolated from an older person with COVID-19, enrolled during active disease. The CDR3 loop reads CAWSPHSHTEAFF. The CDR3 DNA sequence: TGTGCCTGGAGTCCCCATTCCCACACTGAAGCTTTCTTT.